This T cell receptor (beta chain) was retrieved from a study of T cells after yellow fever vaccination (dated by TCRdb to the late 2010s). Some background on the complete study: Libraries from fractions with low cell numbers were prepared with the SMART-Seq v4 Ultra Low Input RNA kit. To track T-cell clones before and after primary and booster YFV17D yellow fever vaccination, bulk TCR alpha and beta repertoires were sequenced longitudinally. Blood was drawn at multiple timepoints before and after primary and secondary immunization, with bulk PBMC replicates and cell subsets isolated. Two healthy male donors, one aged 18 to 30 and one aged 30 to 40 years, made up the cohort.

The CDR3 runs 12 amino acids, cysteine and phenylalanine included. Solely the CDR3 DNA is kept, with 36 bases framed from the first base. The germline V gene (reference sequence) provides CDR1 DFQATT and CDR2 SNEGSKA. The junction shows trimming of 3 bases on V and 7 bases on J, plus 12 bases between the germline ends. The treatment or condition label here, explained by the study, means: live attenuated yellow fever vaccine strain. PBMCs were isolated from peripheral blood using a standard Ficoll-Paque protocol. CD4 and CD8 T-cell fractions were isolated with Dynabeads CD4 and CD8 positive selection kits. TriZol was used to extract RNA from bulk PBMCs, from CD4 and CD8 fractions, and from dextramer-positive and dextramer-negative fractions. TCR cDNA was synthesized by 5'RACE template switching, through which a universal primer site and unique molecular identifiers were introduced. Priming for cDNA synthesis came from both the TCR alpha and TCR beta constant segments. Two PCR steps were used to amplify libraries, with sample barcodes and sequencing adapters being added in the second step. Sequencing of libraries was done on Illumina HiSeq 2500 (2x100 bp) or NovaSeq (2x150 bp). The authors processed their data as follows. Reads were demultiplexed and collapsed into UMI consensus sequences with MIGEC, and V(D)J alignment was performed with MiXCR. Using edgeR on replicate PBMC samples, clonotypes were called vaccine-responding if FDR was below 0.01 and the log2 fold change was above 5 up to day 15. Each bulk clonotype received a CD4 or CD8 identity based on whether the sequenced CD4 or CD8 repertoire contained that clonotype at higher abundance. The raw public data were reprocessed by TCRdb itself: fastp quality trimming at Q25, MiXCR clonotype calling, in-frame beta chains only. Rows are combined by CDR3 protein, so each entry shows the most common genes and DNA. TCRdb, not the authors, supplied the V and J calls. The sample has approximately 120,000 distinct CDR3 sequences on record, about 7.4% of them singletons. The top ten clones comprise 2% to 3% of the sample.

Results and caveats for the whole study, not just this receptor: The secondary T-cell response was weaker than the primary response but faster, peaking on day 5 instead of day 15. Computational filtering was required because FACS-sorted repertoires could contain abundant contaminating clonotypes from the bulk population. A small share of clonotypes occurred in both CD4 and CD8 compartments, likely arising from convergent recombination. After the booster, most clones that had expanded after primary vaccination were detected again (roughly 95% of CD4 and around nine tenths of CD8), suggesting broad maintenance of memory. Because only a couple of donors were included in the study, the extent to which the findings can be generalized is limited.

This clonotype was observed at least ten times. It has no known antigen specificity. Within one base of it there is no much larger clone, and no base qualities were kept. This TCR came from a man between 18 and 35 years old who received the YFV17D yellow fever vaccine. Sequences were derived from CD4+ T cells sorted from PBMCs, sampled more than 8 days after the first yellow fever vaccination. The chain is made from TRBV20-1 and TRBJ1-2, with TRBD1 tentatively as D gene (5 bases match). The CDR3 reads as follows: CSARTDGGGYTF. The DNA sequence reads TGCAGTGCTAGGACGGACGGGGGTGGCTACACCTTC.